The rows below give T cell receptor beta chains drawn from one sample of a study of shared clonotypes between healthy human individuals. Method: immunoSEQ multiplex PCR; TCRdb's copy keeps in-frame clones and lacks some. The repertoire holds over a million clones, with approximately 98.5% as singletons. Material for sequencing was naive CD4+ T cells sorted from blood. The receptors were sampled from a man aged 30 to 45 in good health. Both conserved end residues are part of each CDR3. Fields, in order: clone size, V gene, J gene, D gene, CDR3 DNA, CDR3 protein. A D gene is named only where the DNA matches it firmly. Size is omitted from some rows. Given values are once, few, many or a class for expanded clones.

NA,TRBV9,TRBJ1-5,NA,TGTGCCAGCAGATACAGGGATATCAATCAGCCCCAGCATTTT,CASRYRDINQPQHF
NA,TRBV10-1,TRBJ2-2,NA,TGCGCCAGCAGTGTGAGAAACGGGGAGCTGTTTTTT,CASSVRNGELFF
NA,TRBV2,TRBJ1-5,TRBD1,TGTGCCAGTAGTACACAGGGGGCGGGGCAGCCCCAGCATTTT,CASSTQGAGQPQHF
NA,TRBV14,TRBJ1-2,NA,TGTGCCAGCAGCCTTGCTGAGGGGGTGGCCCGTAACTATGGCTACACCTTC,CASSLAEGVARNYGYTF
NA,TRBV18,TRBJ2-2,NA,TGTGCCAGCTCACCATCGGTTTTCCCGATCCCCGCAACCGGGGAGCTGTTTTTT,CASSPSVFPIPATGELFF
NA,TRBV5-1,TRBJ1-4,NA,TGCGCCAGCAGCCCGCAACAAGCAGGGGTAGGAGGAAATGAAAAACTGTTTTTT,CASSPQQAGVGGNEKLFF
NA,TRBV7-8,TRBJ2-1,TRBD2,TGTGCCAGCAGCCAAGTTATTGGACTAGCGGGAGTTTCCTACAATGAGCAGTTCTTC,CASSQVIGLAGVSYNEQFF
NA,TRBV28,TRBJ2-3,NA,TGTGCCAGCACCATCCCTCTCTCAAATACGCAGTATTTT,CASTIPLSNTQYF
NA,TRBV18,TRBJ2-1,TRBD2,TGTGCCAGCTCACCAATACTAGCGGGAGGGAATGAGCAGTTCTTC,CASSPILAGGNEQFF
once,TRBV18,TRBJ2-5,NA,TGTGCCAGCTCACCTTCAGGCCAAGAGACCCAGTACTTC,CASSPSGQETQYF
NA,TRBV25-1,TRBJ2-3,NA,TGTGCCAGCAGTGAATTGGGGACGCAGTATTTT,CASSELGTQYF
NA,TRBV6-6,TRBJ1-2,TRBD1,TGTGCCAGCAGCCGTATTCGACAGGGGGGCAATGGCTACACCTTC,CASSRIRQGGNGYTF
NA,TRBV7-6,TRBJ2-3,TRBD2,TGTGCCAGCAGCTTAGGTGGGACTAGCGGAACAGATACGCAGTATTTT,CASSLGGTSGTDTQYF
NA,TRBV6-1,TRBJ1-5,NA,TGTGCCAGCAGTGGGCGACGGAAAGATCAGCCCCAGCATTTT,CASSGRRKDQPQHF
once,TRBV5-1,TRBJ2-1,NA,TGCGCCAGCACACCGGGACACAGCTCCTACAATGAGCAGTTCTTC,CASTPGHSSYNEQFF
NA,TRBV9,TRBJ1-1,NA,TGTGCCAGCAGCGTAGGAGGGCAGGGGATGGGTACTGAAGCTTTCTTT,CASSVGGQGMGTEAFF
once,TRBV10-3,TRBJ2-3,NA,TGTGCCATTCAGTCAGCGAGCACAGATACGCAGTATTTT,CAIQSASTDTQYF
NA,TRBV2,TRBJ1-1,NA,TGTGCCAGCAGTGGGATGGGGGGAGCTTTCTTT,CASSGMGGAFF
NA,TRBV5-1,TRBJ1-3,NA,TGCGCCAGCAGCTTGGTTGCAGCTACTAGAAACACCATATATTTT,CASSLVAATRNTIYF
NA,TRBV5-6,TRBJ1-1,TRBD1,TGTGCCAGCGGTTTTACTAACAGGGGGCCAGACACTGAAGCTTTCTTT,CASGFTNRGPDTEAFF
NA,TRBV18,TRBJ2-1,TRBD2,TGTGCCAGCTCACCCTTCACTAGCGGCCTCTACAATGAGCAGTTCTTC,CASSPFTSGLYNEQFF
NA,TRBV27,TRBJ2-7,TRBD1,TGTGCCAGCAGTTCCAGACAGGGCTACGAGCAGTACTTC,CASSSRQGYEQYF
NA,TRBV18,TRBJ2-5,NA,TGTGCCAGCTCACCAGGGTACCAAGAGACCCAGTACTTC,CASSPGYQETQYF
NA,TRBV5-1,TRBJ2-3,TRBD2,TGCGCCAGCGGACTAGCGGGAGACACAGATACGCAGTATTTT,CASGLAGDTDTQYF
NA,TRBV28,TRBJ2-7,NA,TGTGCCAGCAGTTTATTTCACAGGGACATAGGCGAGCAGTACTTC,CASSLFHRDIGEQYF
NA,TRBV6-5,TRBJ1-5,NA,TGTGCCAGCAGTCTCGGGGGCGGACAGCCCCAGCATTTT,CASSLGGGQPQHF
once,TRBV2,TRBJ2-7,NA,TGTGCCAGCAGTCTAGAAATTCAGGGAACTCGGTACTTC,CASSLEIQGTRYF
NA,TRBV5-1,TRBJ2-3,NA,TGCGCCAGCAGCCTGGGTGGAAACCTAGATACGCAGTATTTT,CASSLGGNLDTQYF
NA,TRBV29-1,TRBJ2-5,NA,TGCAGCGTTGTTCCGGGTCAAGAGACCCAGTACTTC,CSVVPGQETQYF
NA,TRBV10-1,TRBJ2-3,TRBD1,TGCGCCAGTTCTCGGGACAGGGGCCCTGATACGCAGTATTTT,CASSRDRGPDTQYF
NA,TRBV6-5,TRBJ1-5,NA,TGTGCCAGCAGTTTTGGGGGCAATCAGCCCCAGCATTTT,CASSFGGNQPQHF
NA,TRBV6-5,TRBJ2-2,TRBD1,TGTGCCAGCAGTTACAGAGGACAGGGGAGCGGGGAGCTGTTTTTT,CASSYRGQGSGELFF